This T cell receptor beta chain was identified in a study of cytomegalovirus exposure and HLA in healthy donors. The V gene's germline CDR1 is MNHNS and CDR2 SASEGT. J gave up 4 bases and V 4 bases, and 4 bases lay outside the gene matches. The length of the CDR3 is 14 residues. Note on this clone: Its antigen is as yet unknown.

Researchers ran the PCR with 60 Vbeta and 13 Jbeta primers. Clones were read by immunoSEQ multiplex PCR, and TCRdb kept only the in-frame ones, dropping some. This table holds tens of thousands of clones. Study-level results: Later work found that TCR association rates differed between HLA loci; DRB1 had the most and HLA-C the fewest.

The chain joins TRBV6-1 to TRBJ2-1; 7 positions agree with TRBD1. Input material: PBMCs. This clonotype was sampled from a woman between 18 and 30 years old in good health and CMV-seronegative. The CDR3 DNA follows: TGTGCCAGCAGTGTAGGGGGCGCGTACAATGAGCAGTTCTTC. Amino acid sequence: CASSVGGAYNEQFF.